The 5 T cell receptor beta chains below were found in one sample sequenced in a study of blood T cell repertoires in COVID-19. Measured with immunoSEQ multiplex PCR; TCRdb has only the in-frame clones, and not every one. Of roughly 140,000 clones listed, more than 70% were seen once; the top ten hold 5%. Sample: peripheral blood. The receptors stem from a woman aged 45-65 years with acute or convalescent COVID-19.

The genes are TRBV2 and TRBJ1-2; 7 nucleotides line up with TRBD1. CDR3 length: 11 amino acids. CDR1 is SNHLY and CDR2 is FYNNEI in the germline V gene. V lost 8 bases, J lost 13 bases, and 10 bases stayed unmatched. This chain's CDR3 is CASRDSLTATF. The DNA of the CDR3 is TGTGCCAGCCGGGACAGTTTGACCGCCACCTTC.

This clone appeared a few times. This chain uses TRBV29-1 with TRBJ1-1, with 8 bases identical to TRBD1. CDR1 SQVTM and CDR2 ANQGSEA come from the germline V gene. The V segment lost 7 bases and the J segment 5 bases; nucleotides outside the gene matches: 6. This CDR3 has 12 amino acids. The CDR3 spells CSAERDRTEAFF. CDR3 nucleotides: TGCAGCGCGGAAAGGGACAGGACTGAAGCTTTCTTT.

The CDR3 loop is CASSPPARQSGVAYNEQFF. Here the CDR3 DNA reads TGTGCCAGCTCACCACCAGCCAGACAGTCTGGGGTTGCTTACAATGAGCAGTTCTTC. The chain carries TRBV18 and TRBJ2-1, with D tentatively TRBD1 (5 bases). This CDR3 is built from 19 residues. The germline V gene encodes CDR1 KGHSH and CDR2 LQKENI. Trimming left V 0 bases short and J 4 bases short, with 22 bases between.

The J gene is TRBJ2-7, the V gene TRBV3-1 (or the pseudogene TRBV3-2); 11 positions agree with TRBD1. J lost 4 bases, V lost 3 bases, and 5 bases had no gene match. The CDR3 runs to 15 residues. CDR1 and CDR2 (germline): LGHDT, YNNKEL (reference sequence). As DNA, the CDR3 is TGTGCCAGCAGCCAGGACAGGGGGCTTGGGTACGAGCAGTACTTC. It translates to CASSQDRGLGYEQYF.

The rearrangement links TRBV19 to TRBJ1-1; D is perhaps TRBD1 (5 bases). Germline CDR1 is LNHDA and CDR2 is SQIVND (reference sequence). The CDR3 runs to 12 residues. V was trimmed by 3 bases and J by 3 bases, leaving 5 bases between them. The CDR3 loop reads CASSIRDTEAFF. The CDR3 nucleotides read TGTGCCAGTAGTATCAGGGACACTGAAGCTTTCTTT.